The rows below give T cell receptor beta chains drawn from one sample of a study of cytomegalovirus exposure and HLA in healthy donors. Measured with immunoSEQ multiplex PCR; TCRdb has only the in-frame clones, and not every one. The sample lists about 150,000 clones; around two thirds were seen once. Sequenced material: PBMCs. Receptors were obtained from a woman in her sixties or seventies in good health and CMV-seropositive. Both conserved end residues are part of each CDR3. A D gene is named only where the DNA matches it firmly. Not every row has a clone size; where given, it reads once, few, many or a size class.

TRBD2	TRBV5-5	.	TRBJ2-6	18	CASSIIAGGISGANVLTF	TGTGCCAGCAGCATTATAGCGGGAGGGATCTCTGGGGCCAACGTCCTGACTTTC
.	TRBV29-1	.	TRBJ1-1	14	CSVDAAGVVGEAFF	TGCAGCGTTGACGCCGCGGGGGTAGTAGGTGAAGCTTTCTTT
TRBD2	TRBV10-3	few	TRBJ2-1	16	CAISETMTSGRNEQFF	TGTGCCATCAGTGAGACAATGACTAGCGGGAGGAATGAGCAGTTCTTC
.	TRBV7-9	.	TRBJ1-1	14	CASSWGLTGTEAFF	TGTGCCAGCAGCTGGGGCCTCACCGGCACTGAAGCTTTCTTT
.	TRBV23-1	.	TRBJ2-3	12	CASMHREDTQYF	TGCGCCAGCATGCACAGGGAGGATACGCAGTATTTT
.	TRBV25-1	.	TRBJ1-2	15	CASSGGHGPNYGYTF	TGTGCCAGCAGTGGGGGGCACGGACCAAACTATGGCTACACCTTC
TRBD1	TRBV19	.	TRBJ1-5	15	CASSIVDRANQPQHF	TGTGCCAGTAGTATAGTGGACAGGGCCAATCAGCCCCAGCATTTT
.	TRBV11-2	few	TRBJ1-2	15	CASSLESGTNYGYTF	TGTGCCAGCAGCTTAGAGTCCGGGACTAACTATGGCTACACCTTC
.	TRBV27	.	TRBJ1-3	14	CASSSVNSGNTIYF	TGTGCCAGCAGTTCGGTAAACTCTGGAAACACCATATATTTT
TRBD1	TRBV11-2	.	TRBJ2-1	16	CASSPRQGSSYNEQFF	TGTGCCAGCAGCCCAAGACAGGGTAGCTCCTACAATGAGCAGTTCTTC
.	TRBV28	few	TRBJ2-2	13	CASTRARAGELFF	TGTGCCAGCACCCGCGCCCGGGCCGGGGAGCTGTTTTTT
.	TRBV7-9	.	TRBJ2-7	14	CASSLVVRPYEQYF	TGTGCCAGCAGCTTAGTTGTCAGGCCCTACGAGCAGTACTTC
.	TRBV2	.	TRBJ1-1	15	CASSDKTDIRTEAFF	TGTGCCAGCAGCGATAAAACAGATATAAGGACTGAAGCTTTCTTT
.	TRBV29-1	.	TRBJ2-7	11	CSVASGYEQYF	TGCAGCGTCGCTAGTGGGTACGAGCAGTACTTC
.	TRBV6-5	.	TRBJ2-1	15	CASSYSETVYNEQFF	TGTGCCAGCAGTTACTCAGAAACGGTCTACAATGAGCAGTTCTTC
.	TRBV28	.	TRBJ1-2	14	CASSFGRANYGYTF	TGTGCCAGCAGTTTCGGGAGAGCTAACTATGGCTACACCTTC
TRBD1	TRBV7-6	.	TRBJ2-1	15	CASSLVGTAYNEQFF	TGTGCCAGCAGCTTAGTTGGGACAGCTTACAATGAGCAGTTCTTC
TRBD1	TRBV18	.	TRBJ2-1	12	CASSPSGGTQFF	TGTGCCAGCTCACCTTCAGGGGGTACGCAGTTCTTC
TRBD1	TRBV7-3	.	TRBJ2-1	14	CASSWDRAGNEQFF	TGTGCCAGCAGCTGGGACAGGGCGGGCAATGAGCAGTTCTTC
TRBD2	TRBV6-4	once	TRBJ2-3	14	CASLLLAAGDTQYF	TGTGCCAGCCTCCTACTAGCGGCTGGAGATACGCAGTATTTT
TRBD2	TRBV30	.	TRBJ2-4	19	CAWSASGTSGRTIGNIQYF	TGTGCCTGGAGCGCGTCCGGGACTAGCGGGAGGACTATAGGGAACATTCAGTACTTC
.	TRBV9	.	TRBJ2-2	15	CASSVEPGNTGELFF	TGTGCCAGCAGCGTAGAGCCAGGGAACACCGGGGAGCTGTTTTTT
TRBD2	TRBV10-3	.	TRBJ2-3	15	CAISESSGSADTQYF	TGTGCCATCAGTGAGTCTAGCGGGAGCGCAGATACGCAGTATTTT
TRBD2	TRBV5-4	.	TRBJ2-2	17	CASSTGLAGRSTGELFF	TGTGCCAGCAGCACCGGACTAGCGGGGAGGAGTACCGGGGAGCTGTTTTTT
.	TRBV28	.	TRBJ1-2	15	CASSPSRQAHYGYTF	TGTGCCAGCAGCCCCTCCCGGCAGGCCCACTATGGCTACACCTTC
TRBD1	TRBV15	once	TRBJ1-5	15	CATSRPGGLSQPQHF	TGTGCCACCAGCAGACCAGGGGGATTGAGTCAGCCCCAGCATTTT
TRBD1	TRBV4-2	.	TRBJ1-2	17	CASSQDLGATGDYGYTF	TGTGCCAGCAGCCAAGATCTTGGGGCGACAGGGGACTATGGCTACACCTTC
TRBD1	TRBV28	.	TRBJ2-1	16	CASLPTGGKSYNEQFF	TGTGCCAGCCTACCGACAGGGGGTAAGTCCTACAATGAGCAGTTCTTC
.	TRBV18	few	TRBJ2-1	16	CASSPIDWSSYNEQFF	TGTGCCAGCTCACCAATCGACTGGAGCTCCTACAATGAGCAGTTCTTC
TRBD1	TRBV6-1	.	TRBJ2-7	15	CASNPRTGGTYEQYF	TGTGCCAGCAATCCCCGGACAGGGGGTACCTACGAGCAGTACTTC
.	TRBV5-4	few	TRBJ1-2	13	CASRPGLHYGYTF	TGTGCCAGCAGGCCGGGACTGCACTATGGCTACACCTTC
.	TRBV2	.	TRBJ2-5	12	CASSEGPGTQYF	TGTGCCAGCAGTGAAGGGCCTGGGACCCAGTACTTC
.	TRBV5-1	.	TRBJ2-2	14	CASSFGLNTGELFF	TGCGCCAGCAGCTTCGGACTTAACACCGGGGAGCTGTTTTTT
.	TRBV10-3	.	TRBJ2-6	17	CAISESQGMGGANVLTF	TGTGCCATCAGTGAGTCCCAGGGGATGGGCGGGGCCAACGTCCTGACTTTC
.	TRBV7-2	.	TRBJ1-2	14	CASSLSRQAGGYTF	TGTGCCAGCAGCTTAAGTCGACAGGCGGGTGGCTACACCTTC
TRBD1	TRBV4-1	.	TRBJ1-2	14	CASSQHETGDGYTF	TGCGCCAGCAGCCAGCATGAGACAGGGGACGGCTACACCTTC
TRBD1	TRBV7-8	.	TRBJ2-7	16	CASSLGRQGDPYEQYF	TGTGCCAGCAGCTTAGGAAGACAGGGAGACCCCTACGAGCAGTACTTC
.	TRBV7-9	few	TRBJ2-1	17	CASSLVPLASSYNEQFF	TGTGCCAGCAGCTTAGTACCTCTAGCGAGCTCCTACAATGAGCAGTTCTTC
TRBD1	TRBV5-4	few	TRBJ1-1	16	CASSFAAGQGNTEAFF	TGTGCCAGCAGTTTCGCCGCCGGACAGGGGAACACTGAAGCTTTCTTT
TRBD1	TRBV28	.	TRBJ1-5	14	CASSLTGGGQPQHF	TGTGCCAGCAGTTTAACAGGGGGAGGTCAGCCCCAGCATTTT
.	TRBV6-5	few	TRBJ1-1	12	CASSQRGTEAFF	TGTGCCAGCAGTCAGCGAGGGACTGAAGCTTTCTTT
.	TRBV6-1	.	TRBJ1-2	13	CASRGEVNYGYTF	TGTGCCAGCAGGGGGGAGGTTAACTATGGCTACACCTTC
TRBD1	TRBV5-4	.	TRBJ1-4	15	CASSLGGTGGGKLFF	TGTGCCAGCAGCTTGGGTGGGACAGGGGGGGGAAAACTGTTTTTT
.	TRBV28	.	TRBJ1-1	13	CASRGTLNTEAFF	TGTGCCAGCAGAGGGACTTTGAACACTGAAGCTTTCTTT
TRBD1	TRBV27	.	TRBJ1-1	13	CASSRTGNTEAFF	TGTGCCAGCAGCAGGACAGGGAACACTGAAGCTTTCTTT
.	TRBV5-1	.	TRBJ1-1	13	CASRFTVNTEAFF	TGCGCCAGCAGATTTACAGTGAACACTGAAGCTTTCTTT
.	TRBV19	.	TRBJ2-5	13	CASSQGRRETQYF	TGTGCCAGTTCCCAGGGGCGAAGGGAGACCCAGTACTTC
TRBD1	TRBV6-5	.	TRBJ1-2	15	CASIDFGTGTGGYTF	TGTGCCAGCATTGATTTCGGGACAGGGACCGGTGGCTACACCTTC
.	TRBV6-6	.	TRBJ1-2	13	CASSYGPGYGYTF	TGTGCCAGCAGTTACGGGCCGGGGTACGGCTACACCTTC
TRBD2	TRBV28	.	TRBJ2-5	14	CAIGGGGLQETQYF	TGTGCCATCGGGGGGGGTGGACTCCAAGAGACCCAGTACTTC
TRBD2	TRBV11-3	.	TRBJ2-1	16	CASSLGGGPSYNEQFF	TGTGCCAGCAGCTTAGGGGGGGGACCCTCCTACAATGAGCAGTTCTTC
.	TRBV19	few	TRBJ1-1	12	CASSISAGEAFF	TGTGCCAGTAGTATTTCTGCCGGGGAAGCTTTCTTT
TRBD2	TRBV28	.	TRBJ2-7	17	CASSFSLGGGPVDEQYF	TGTGCCAGCAGTTTCTCTCTCGGGGGAGGGCCTGTTGACGAGCAGTACTTC
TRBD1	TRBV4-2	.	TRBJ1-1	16	CASSPGQGNESTEAFF	TGTGCCAGCAGCCCGGGACAGGGAAACGAGTCGACTGAAGCTTTCTTT
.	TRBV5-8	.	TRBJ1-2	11	CASSSGYGYTF	TGTGCCAGCAGCTCCGGGTATGGCTACACCTTC
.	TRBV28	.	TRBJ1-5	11	CASGKNQPQHF	TGTGCCTCGGGAAAAAATCAGCCCCAGCATTTT
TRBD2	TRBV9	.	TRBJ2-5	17	CASSVGVHLAGQETQYF	TGTGCCAGCAGCGTAGGAGTCCACCTAGCGGGGCAAGAGACCCAGTACTTC
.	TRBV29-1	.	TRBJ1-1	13	CSVEDSTGLVAFF	TGCAGCGTTGAAGATTCGACAGGCCTTGTAGCTTTCTTT
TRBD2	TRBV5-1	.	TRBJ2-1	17	CASSRLSGTSGNNEQFF	TGCGCCAGCAGCCGCCTCTCCGGGACTAGCGGGAACAATGAGCAGTTCTTC